This T cell receptor (delta chain) was sequenced in a study of γδ T cells in repeated Plasmodium falciparum infection. Flow sorting of PBMC yielded separate Vgamma9/Vdelta2+ and Vdelta2-negative gammadelta T cell populations for bulk repertoire analysis. This clone was counted a few times. The translation of this DNA and the TCRdb protein of a much larger clone differ at residue 12, probably owing to a read error; the protein shown here is translated from the DNA. After removal of 2 bases from V and 4 bases from J, the junction contained 20 bases not matched to a gene. CDR3 length: 20 residues. Germline V gene data show CDR1 as TSWWSYY and CDR2 as QGS. TCRdb reapplied CATT to the multiplex PCR reads. In the table there are around 50,000 delta-chain clones, over 1.5% of which are singletons.

What was sequenced was gamma-delta T cells from blood. The chain has TRDV1 and TRDJ1, with 9 bases fitting TRDD3. TCRdb records no J gene; here it was assigned by comparing the DNA to germline. This TCR was recovered from a pool of human donors (malaria-infected and uninfected, not separated). In DNA, the CDR3 is TGTGCTCTTGGGGAAAGGCCTGATTGGGGATACGAGGACCACAGCGATAAACTCATCTTT. Translation: CALGERPDWGYEDHSDKLIF.